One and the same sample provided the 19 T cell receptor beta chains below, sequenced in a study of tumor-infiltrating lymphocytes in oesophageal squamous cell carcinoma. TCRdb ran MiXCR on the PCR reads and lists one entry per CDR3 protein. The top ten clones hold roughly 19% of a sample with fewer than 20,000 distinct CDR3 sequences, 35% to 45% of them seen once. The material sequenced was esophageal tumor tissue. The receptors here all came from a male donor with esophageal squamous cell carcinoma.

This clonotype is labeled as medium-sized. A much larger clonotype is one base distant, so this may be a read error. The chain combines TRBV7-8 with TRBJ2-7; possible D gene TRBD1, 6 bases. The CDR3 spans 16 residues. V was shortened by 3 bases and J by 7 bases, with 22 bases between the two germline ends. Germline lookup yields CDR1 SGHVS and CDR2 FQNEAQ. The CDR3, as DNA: TGTGCCAGCAGCTTCTACGCAACAGGGAAGTACAATGAGCAGTACTTC. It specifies CASSFYATGKYNEQYF.

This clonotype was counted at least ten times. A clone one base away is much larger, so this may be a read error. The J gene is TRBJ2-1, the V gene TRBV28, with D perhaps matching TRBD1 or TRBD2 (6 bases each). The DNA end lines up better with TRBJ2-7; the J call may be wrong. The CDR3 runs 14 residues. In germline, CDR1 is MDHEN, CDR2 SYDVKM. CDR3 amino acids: CASSFRGPWDEQYF. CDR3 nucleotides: TGTGCCAGCAGTTTCCGGGGGCCCTGGGATGAGCAGTACTTC.

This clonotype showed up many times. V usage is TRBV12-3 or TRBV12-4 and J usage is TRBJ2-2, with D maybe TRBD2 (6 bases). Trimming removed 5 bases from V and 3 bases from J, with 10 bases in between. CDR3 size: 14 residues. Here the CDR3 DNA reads TGTGCCAGCAGTCTGACTAGAGACACCGGGGAGCTGTTTTTT. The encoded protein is CASSLTRDTGELFF.

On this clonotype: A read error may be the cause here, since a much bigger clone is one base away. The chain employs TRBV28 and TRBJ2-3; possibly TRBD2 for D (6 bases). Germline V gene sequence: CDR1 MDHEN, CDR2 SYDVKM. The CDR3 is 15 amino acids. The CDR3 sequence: CATSFYSGWAGELYF. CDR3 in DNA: TGTGCCACCAGTTTTTATAGCGGATGGGCCGGGGAGCTGTATTTT.

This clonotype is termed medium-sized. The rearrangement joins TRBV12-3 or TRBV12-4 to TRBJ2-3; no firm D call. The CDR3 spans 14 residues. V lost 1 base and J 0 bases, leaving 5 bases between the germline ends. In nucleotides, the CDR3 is TGTGCCAGCAGTTTAGGGCGGAGCACAGATACGCAGTATTTT. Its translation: CASSLGRSTDTQYF.

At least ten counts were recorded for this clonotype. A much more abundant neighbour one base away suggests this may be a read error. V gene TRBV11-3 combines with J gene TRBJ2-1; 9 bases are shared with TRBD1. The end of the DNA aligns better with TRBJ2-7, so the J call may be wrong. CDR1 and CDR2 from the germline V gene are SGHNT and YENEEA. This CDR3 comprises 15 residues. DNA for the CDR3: TGTGCCAGCAGCCCAGGACAGGGGCGGCATAATGAGCAGTACTTC. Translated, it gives CASSPGQGRHNEQYF.

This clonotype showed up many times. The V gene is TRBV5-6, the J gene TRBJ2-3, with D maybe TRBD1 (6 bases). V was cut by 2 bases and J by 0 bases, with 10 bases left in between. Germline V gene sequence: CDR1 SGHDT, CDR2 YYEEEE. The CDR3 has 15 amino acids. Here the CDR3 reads CASSLQGFSTDTQYF. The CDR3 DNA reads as TGTGCCAGCAGCTTACAGGGCTTCAGCACAGATACGCAGTATTTT.

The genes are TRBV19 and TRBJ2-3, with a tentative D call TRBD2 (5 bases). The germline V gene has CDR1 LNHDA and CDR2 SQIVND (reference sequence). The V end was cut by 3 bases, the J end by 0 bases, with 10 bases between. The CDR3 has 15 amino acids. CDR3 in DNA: TGTGCCAGTAGTATCAGGCGAGGGAGCACAGATACGCAGTATTTT. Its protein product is CASSIRRGSTDTQYF. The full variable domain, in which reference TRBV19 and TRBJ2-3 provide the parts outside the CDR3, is DGGITQSPKYLFRKEGQNVTLSCEQNLNHDAMYWYRQDPGQGLRLIYYSQIVNDFQKGDIAEGYSVSREKKESFPLTVTSAQKNPTAFYLCASSIRRGSTDTQYFGPGTRLTVL.

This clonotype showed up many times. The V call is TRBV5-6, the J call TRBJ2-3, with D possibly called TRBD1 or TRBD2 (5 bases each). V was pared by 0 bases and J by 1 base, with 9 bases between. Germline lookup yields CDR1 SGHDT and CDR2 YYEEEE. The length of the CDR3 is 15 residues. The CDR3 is CASSLAWDRTDTQYF. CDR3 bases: TGTGCCAGCAGCTTGGCTTGGGACCGCACAGATACGCAGTATTTT.

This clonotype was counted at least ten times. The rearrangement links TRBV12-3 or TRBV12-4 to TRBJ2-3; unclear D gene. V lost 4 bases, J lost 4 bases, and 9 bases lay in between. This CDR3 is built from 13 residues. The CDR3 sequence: CASSYGLADTQYF. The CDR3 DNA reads TGTGCCAGCAGTTATGGGTTGGCAGATACGCAGTATTTT.

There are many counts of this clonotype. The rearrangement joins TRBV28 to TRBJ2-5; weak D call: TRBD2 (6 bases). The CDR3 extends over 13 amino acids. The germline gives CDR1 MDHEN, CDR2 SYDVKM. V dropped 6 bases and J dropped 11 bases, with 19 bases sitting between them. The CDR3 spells CASRVVTGGEQYF. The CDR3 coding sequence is TGTGCCAGCAGGGTGGTCACAGGAGGGGAGCAGTACTTC.

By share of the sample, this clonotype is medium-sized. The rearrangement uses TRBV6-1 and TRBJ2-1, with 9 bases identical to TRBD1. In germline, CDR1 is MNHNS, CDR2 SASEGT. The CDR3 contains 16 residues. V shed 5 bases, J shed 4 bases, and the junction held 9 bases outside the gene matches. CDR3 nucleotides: TGTGCCAGCAGTACCACCGGACAGGGGAAATACAATGAGCAGTTCTTC. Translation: CASSTTGQGKYNEQFF.

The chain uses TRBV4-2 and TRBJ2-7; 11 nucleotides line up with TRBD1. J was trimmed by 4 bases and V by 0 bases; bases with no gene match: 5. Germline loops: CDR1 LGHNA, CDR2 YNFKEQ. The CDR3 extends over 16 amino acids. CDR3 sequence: CASSQEIGQGAYEQYF. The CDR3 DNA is TGTGCCAGCAGCCAAGAGATCGGACAGGGGGCTTACGAGCAGTACTTC.

The CDR3, as DNA: TGTGCCAGCAGCTTGGGAAGCGGGGGCCAACAAGAGACCCAGTACTTC. This sequence encodes CASSLGSGGQQETQYF. The chain links TRBV9 to TRBJ2-5, with TRBD2 matching over 8 bases. The V gene's germline CDR1 is SGDLS and CDR2 YYNGEE. After removal of 4 bases from V and 2 bases from J, the junction contained 10 bases not matched to a gene. The CDR3 totals 16 residues.

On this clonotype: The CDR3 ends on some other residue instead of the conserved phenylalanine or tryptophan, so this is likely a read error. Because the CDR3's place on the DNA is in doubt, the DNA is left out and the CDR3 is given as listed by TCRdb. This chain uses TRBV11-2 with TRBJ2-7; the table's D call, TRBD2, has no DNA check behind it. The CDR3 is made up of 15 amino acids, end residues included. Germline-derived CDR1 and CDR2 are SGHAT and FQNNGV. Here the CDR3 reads CASSRAALSPLHFGN.

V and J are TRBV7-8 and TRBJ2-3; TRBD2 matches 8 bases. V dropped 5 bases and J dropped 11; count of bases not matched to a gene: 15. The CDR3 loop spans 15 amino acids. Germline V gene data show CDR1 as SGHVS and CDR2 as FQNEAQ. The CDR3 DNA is TGTGCCAGCAGCCTCTCCGGGGGGGGGGCGGTTATGCAGTATTTT. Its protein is CASSLSGGGAVMQYF.

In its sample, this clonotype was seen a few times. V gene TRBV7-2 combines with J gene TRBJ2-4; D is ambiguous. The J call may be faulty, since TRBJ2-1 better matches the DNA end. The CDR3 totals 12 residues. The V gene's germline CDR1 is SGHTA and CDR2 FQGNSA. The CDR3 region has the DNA TGTGCCAGCAGCTCGTACACAGATACGCAGTTCTTC. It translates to CASSSYTDTQFF.

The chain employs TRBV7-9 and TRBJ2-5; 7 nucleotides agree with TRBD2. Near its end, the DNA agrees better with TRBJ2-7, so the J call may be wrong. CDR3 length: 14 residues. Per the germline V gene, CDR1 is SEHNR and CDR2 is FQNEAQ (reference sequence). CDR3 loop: CASSPRGDPYEQYF. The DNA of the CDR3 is TGTGCCAGCAGCCCCCGGGGGGACCCCTACGAGCAGTACTTC.

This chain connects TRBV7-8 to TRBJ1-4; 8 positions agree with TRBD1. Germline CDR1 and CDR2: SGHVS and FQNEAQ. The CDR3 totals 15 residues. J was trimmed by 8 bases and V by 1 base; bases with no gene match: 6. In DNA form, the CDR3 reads TGTGCCAGCAGCTTAGATCCAGGGGGCTGGGAAAAACTGTTTTTT. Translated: CASSLDPGGWEKLFF.